The 14 T cell receptor beta chains below were found in one sample sequenced in a study of CXCR3-negative and CXCR3-positive naive CD8 T cells. Points from the study as a whole: TRB CDR3 hydrophobicity was greater in CXCR3-positive naive cells than in CXCR3-negative naive cells.

The authors made the TRB cDNA libraries by 5' RACE using UMI labels. TCRdb reprocessed the 5' RACE reads, with one entry per CDR3 protein and no DNA. In total, the table holds some 64,000 distinct CDR3 sequences. For these receptors, no antigen is known. Sequencing was carried out using naive CXCR3+ CD8+ T cells from blood. The subset: CD45RO-CCR7+CD27+CD95- naive CD8+ T cells expressing CXCR3 (TNR3+). The receptors originated from a human donor in good health. Some clones in this sample may be carry-over from other donors' samples.

The gene calls are TRBV20-1 and TRBJ2-7; TCRdb reports TRBD1, a call that lacks DNA to check it against. Germline CDR1 is DFQATT and CDR2 is SNEGSKA (reference sequence). This CDR3 is built from 13 residues. The CDR3 protein is CSARDVQVYEQHF.

This chain links TRBV7-2 with TRBJ2-7; the D call from TCRdb, TRBD1, cannot be confirmed without DNA. Germline V CDR1 and CDR2: SGHTA, FQGNSA. The CDR3 extends over 12 amino acids. The CDR3 loop reads CASSLVGDEQYF.

J is TRBJ1-1 and V is TRBV5-1; TCRdb's D gene call, TRBD1, goes unchecked for lack of DNA. CDR1 and CDR2 (germline): SGHRS, YFSETQ. This CDR3 is 14 amino acids long. The CDR3: CASNLRGHGTEAFF.

J is TRBJ2-4 and V is TRBV6-2 or TRBV6-3; TCRdb designates TRBD2, a call that cannot be tested without DNA. Germline CDR1 MNHEY, CDR2 SVGEGT. CDR3 length equals 11 residues. The CDR3 reads CASSRGGAWSF.

The chain employs TRBV12-3 or TRBV12-4 and TRBJ2-1. This CDR3 has 15 amino acids. The CDR3 is CASSLAHLSYNEQFF.

J is TRBJ2-1 and V is TRBV7-3; as DNA is missing, the TRBD2 call by TCRdb cannot be tested. The CDR3 extends over 15 amino acids. The V gene's germline CDR1 is SGHTA and CDR2 FQGTGA. The chain's CDR3 is CASSFVGGGANEQFF.

This chain joins TRBV19 and TRBJ2-7; with no DNA, the TCRdb D assignment of TRBD1 cannot be verified. The CDR3 extends over 13 amino acids. Germline values: CDR1 LNHDA, CDR2 SQIVND (reference sequence). The CDR3 loop reads CATGTGNSYEQYF. The full variable domain, completed using reference TRBV19 and TRBJ2-7, is DGGITQSPKYLFRKEGQNVTLSCEQNLNHDAMYWYRQDPGQGLRLIYYSQIVNDFQKGDIAEGYSVSREKKESFPLTVTSAQKNPTAFYLCATGTGNSYEQYFGPGTRLTVT.

The chain employs TRBV4-3 and TRBJ2-7. CDR1 is LGHNA, CDR2 YSLEER, per germline. CDR3 length equals 15 residues. The CDR3 here is CASSQGQGAGYEQYF.

V is TRBV27 and J is TRBJ2-5. The CDR3 has 14 amino acids. The germline CDR1 and CDR2 sequences are MNHEY and SMNVEV (reference sequence). The CDR3 sequence is CASSLSGKQETQYF.

This chain links TRBV7-2 with TRBJ2-1. The CDR3 is 11 residues long. Germline V CDR1 and CDR2: SGHTA, FQGNSA. CDR3 in amino acids: CASSLDGEQFF.

The rearrangement links TRBV5-4 to TRBJ2-2; the D gene TCRdb calls, TRBD1, cannot be checked with no DNA. Germline CDR1 is SGHNT and CDR2 is YYREEE (reference sequence). This CDR3 has 14 residues. The CDR3 spells CASRGQGAAGELFF.

The chain joins TRBV6-5 to TRBJ2-7; the D call from TCRdb, TRBD2, cannot be confirmed without DNA. This CDR3 region has 14 residues. Germline CDR1 reads MNHEY; CDR2 reads SVGAGI. The CDR3: CACSMGLVSPEQYF.

The CDR3 is CASSKARQASSYNEQFF. This chain connects TRBV21-1 to TRBJ2-1. TRBV21-1 is a listed pseudogene. The CDR3 has 17 amino acids.

The chain combines TRBV9 with TRBJ1-1; the TCRdb call, TRBD1, lacks DNA for checking. CDR3 length equals 17 residues. Germline assignment: CDR1 SGDLS and CDR2 YYNGEE. Here the CDR3 reads CASSAWGQGVVNTEAFF. The whole variable domain, filled in from reference TRBV9 and TRBJ1-1, reads DSGVTQTPKHLITATGQRVTLRCSPRSGDLSVYWYQQSLDQGLQFLIQYYNGEERAKGNILERFSAQQFPDLHSELNLSSLELGDSALYFCASSAWGQGVVNTEAFFGQGTRLTVV.